This is a list of T cell receptor beta chains from one sample in a study of control samples from healthy donors and cancer patients. The protocol was immunoSEQ multiplex PCR, while the TCRdb copy is restricted to in-frame clones and leaves out a portion. The repertoire consists of roughly 23,000 clones, with about 80% occurring once and the leading ten covering under 30%. The sequencing input was PBMCs. These receptors were taken from a man in his fifties or sixties with head and neck cancer. Both conserved end residues are part of each CDR3. Fields, in order: CDR3 DNA, CDR3 protein, J gene, V gene, D gene, clone size. The D gene is left open where the match is weak. The size of a clone is reported for some rows only, either as once, few or many, or as a class for expanded clones.

DNA: TGTGCCAGCACCGATTTGGGGCGGGGGGCCGGAGAGACCCAGTACTTC
CDR3: CASTDLGRGAGETQYF
J: TRBJ2-5
V: TRBV5-8
D: TRBD2
size: few

DNA: TGTGCCAGCAGTTGGGACAGCTCCTACAATGAGCAGTTCTTC
CDR3: CASSWDSSYNEQFF
J: TRBJ2-1
V: TRBV6-1
D: TRBD1
size: -

DNA: TGTGCCAGTAGTAATGTCCTCGGCGCTGAAGCTTTCTTT
CDR3: CASSNVLGAEAFF
J: TRBJ1-1
V: TRBV19
D: -
size: -

DNA: TGTGCCAGCAGACCCGGACTAGCGGGAGGTGGGGAGACCCAGTACTTC
CDR3: CASRPGLAGGGETQYF
J: TRBJ2-5
V: TRBV5-8
D: TRBD2
size: once

DNA: TGTGCCAGCAGTGACTCTATCGAGCCAGGGGGCTACACCTTC
CDR3: CASSDSIEPGGYTF
J: TRBJ1-2
V: TRBV6-4
D: -
size: -

DNA: TGCAGTGCTGGAGGTGATTCACCCCTCCACTTT
CDR3: CSAGGDSPLHF
J: TRBJ1-6
V: TRBV20-1
D: -
size: -

DNA: TGTGCCAGCCTCGAGGGCAGGACCGCCTACGAGCAGTACTTC
CDR3: CASLEGRTAYEQYF
J: TRBJ2-7
V: TRBV11-2
D: -
size: once

DNA: TGTGCCAGCGGTCACTCCGGGACAGGGGGTTGGGAACTGTTTTTT
CDR3: CASGHSGTGGWELFF
J: TRBJ1-4
V: TRBV27
D: TRBD1
size: -

DNA: TGTGCCAGCAGCTTAGATCTCTCCGGGGAGCTGTTTTTT
CDR3: CASSLDLSGELFF
J: TRBJ2-2
V: TRBV11-2
D: -
size: -

DNA: TGCAGCGTTGTGGGACAGGGCTTCTACGAGCAGTACTTC
CDR3: CSVVGQGFYEQYF
J: TRBJ2-7
V: TRBV29-1
D: TRBD1
size: -

DNA: TGTGCCAGCAGTTTATCAGGGGCGTCCTACAATGAGCAGTTCTTC
CDR3: CASSLSGASYNEQFF
J: TRBJ2-1
V: TRBV27
D: -
size: -

DNA: TGCGCCAGCAGCTTGTACGGAGAGTACAATGAGCAGTTCTTC
CDR3: CASSLYGEYNEQFF
J: TRBJ2-1
V: TRBV5-1
D: -
size: -

DNA: TGTGCCACCCTATCAGGGGCCCTTTCCTACAATGAGCAGTTCTTC
CDR3: CATLSGALSYNEQFF
J: TRBJ2-1
V: TRBV19
D: -
size: -

DNA: TGTGCCAGCAGTTTATACACCCAAGAGACCCAGTACTTC
CDR3: CASSLYTQETQYF
J: TRBJ2-5
V: TRBV27
D: -
size: -

DNA: TGCAGTGCTAGTCAGGGGGCAGGAATCTCTGGAAACACCATATATTTT
CDR3: CSASQGAGISGNTIYF
J: TRBJ1-3
V: TRBV20-1
D: TRBD1
size: -

DNA: TGCAGCGTTGAAGGGGCAGGTCTCCACCAAGAGACCCAGTACTTC
CDR3: CSVEGAGLHQETQYF
J: TRBJ2-5
V: TRBV29-1
D: -
size: -

DNA: TGTGCCAGCTCTAAGACCCGAAACCTTGACTACGAGCAGTACTTC
CDR3: CASSKTRNLDYEQYF
J: TRBJ2-7
V: TRBV18
D: -
size: medium-sized

DNA: TGTGCCAGCAGGGGGGCGGCCTACGAACAGTACTTC
CDR3: CASRGAAYEQYF
J: TRBJ2-7
V: TRBV2
D: -
size: -

DNA: TGTGCCAGCTTTACGGGACGGTACATCCAAGAGACCCAGTACTTC
CDR3: CASFTGRYIQETQYF
J: TRBJ2-5
V: TRBV6-5
D: -
size: -

DNA: TGTGCCAGCACCCGAACAGGGGGTAAACTGTTTTTT
CDR3: CASTRTGGKLFF
J: TRBJ1-4
V: TRBV5-8
D: TRBD1
size: -

DNA: TGTGCCAGCACCCTCGGTGCTAGCACAGATACGCAGTATTTT
CDR3: CASTLGASTDTQYF
J: TRBJ2-3
V: TRBV7-2
D: -
size: -

DNA: TGTGCCAGCAGCACAGGGGCTACGTACCAAGAGACCCAGTACTTC
CDR3: CASSTGATYQETQYF
J: TRBJ2-5
V: TRBV7-8
D: TRBD1
size: -